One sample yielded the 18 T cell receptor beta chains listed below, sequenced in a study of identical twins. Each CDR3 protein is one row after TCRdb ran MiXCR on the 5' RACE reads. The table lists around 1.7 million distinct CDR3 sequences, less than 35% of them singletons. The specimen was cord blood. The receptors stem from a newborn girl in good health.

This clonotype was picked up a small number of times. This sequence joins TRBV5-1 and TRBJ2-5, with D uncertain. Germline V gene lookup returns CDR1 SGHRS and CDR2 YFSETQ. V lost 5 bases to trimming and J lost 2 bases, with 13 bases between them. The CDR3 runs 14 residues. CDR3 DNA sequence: TGCGCCAGCAGAATTGGCAGATTGCAAGAGACCCAGTACTTC. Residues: CASRIGRLQETQYF.

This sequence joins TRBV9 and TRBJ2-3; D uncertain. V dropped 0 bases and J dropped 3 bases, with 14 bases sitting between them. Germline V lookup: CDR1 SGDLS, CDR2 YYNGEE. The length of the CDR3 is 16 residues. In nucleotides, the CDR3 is TGTGCCAGCAGCGTAGGCGGCCCGGCATTGACAGATACGCAGTATTTT. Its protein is CASSVGGPALTDTQYF.

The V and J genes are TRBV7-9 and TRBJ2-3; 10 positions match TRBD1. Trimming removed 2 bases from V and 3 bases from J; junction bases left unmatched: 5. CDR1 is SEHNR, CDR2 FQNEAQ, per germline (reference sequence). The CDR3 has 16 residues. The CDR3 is CASSLLGTGETDTQYF. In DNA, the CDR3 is TGTGCCAGCAGCTTATTGGGGACAGGGGAGACAGATACGCAGTATTTT.

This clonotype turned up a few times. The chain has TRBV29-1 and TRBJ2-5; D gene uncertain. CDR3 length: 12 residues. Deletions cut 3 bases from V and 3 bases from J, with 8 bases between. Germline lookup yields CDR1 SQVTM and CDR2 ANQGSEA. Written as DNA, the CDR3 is TGCAGCGTTGACGGGCACAAAGAGACCCAGTACTTC. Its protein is CSVDGHKETQYF.

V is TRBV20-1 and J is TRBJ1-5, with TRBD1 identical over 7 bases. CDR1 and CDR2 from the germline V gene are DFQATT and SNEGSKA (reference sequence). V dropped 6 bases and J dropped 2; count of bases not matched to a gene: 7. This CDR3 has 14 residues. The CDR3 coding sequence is TGCAGTGCCTATCAGGGGGGAGGCAATCAGCCCCAGCATTTT. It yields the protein CSAYQGGGNQPQHF.

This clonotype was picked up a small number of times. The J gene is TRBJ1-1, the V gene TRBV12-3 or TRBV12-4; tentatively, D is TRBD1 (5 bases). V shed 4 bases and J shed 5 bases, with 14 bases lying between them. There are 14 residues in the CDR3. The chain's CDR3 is CASSWGRPNTEAFF. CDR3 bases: TGTGCCAGCAGTTGGGGACGGCCGAATACTGAAGCTTTCTTT.

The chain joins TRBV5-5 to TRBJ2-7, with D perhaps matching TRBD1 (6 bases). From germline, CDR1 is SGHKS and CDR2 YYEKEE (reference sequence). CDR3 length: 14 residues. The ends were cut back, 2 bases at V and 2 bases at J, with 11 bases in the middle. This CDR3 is CASSFGTNPYEQYF. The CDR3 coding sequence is TGTGCCAGCAGCTTTGGGACAAACCCCTACGAGCAGTACTTC.

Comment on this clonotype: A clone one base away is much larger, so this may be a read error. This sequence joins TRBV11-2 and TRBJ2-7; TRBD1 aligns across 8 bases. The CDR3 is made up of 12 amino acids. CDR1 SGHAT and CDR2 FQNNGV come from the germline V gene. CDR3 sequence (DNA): TGTACCAGCAGCTGGGACAGGTACGAGCAGTACTTC. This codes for CTSSWDRYEQYF.

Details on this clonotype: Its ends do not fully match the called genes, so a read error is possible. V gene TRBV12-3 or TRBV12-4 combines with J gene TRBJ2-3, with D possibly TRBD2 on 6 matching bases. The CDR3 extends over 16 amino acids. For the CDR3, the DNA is TGTGCCAGCAGTTTGGGTTGGGGACGCGGGGAAGATACGGAGTATTTT. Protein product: CASSLGWGRGEDTEYF.

The CDR3 spells CASSWDSHNQPQHF. CDR3 nucleotide sequence: TGCGCCAGCAGCTGGGACAGCCACAATCAGCCCCAGCATTTT. V gene TRBV5-1 combines with J gene TRBJ1-5; TRBD1 aligns across 7 bases. The CDR3 contains 14 residues. Germline CDR1 and CDR2: SGHRS and YFSETQ. J lost 3 bases, V lost 3 bases, and 3 bases had no gene match.

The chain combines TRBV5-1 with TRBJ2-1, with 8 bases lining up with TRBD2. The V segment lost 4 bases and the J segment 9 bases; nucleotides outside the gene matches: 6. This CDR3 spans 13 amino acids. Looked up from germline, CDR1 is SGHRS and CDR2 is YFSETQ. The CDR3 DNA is TGCGCCAGCAGCCCAGCGGGAGTTGGTGAGCAGTTCTTC. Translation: CASSPAGVGEQFF.

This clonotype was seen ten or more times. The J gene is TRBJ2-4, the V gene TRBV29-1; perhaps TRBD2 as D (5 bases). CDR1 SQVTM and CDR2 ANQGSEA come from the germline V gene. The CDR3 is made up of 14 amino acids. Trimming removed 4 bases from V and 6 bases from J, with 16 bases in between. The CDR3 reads CSVVYGLAPNIQYF. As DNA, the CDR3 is TGCAGCGTTGTGTACGGGCTAGCCCCAAACATTCAGTACTTC.

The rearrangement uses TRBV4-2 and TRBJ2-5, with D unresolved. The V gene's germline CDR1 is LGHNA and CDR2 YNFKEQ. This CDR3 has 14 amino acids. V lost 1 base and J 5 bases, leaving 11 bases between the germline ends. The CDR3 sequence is CASSQAGWTETQYF. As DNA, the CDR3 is TGTGCCAGCAGCCAAGCTGGGTGGACGGAGACCCAGTACTTC.

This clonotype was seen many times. CDR3 region: CASSFRQEAFF. The CDR3, as DNA: TGTGCCAGCAGCTTCAGGCAGGAAGCTTTCTTT. The V call is TRBV28, the J call TRBJ1-1; D is unresolved. Germline values: CDR1 MDHEN, CDR2 SYDVKM. V gave up 6 bases and J gave up 8 bases, with 10 bases separating them. CDR3 size: 11 residues.

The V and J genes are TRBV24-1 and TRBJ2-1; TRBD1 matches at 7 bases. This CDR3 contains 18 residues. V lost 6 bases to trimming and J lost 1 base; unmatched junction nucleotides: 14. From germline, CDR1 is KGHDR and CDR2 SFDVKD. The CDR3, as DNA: TGTGCCACCAGTAAGGGACAGTTCTCTCTACTTTCCTACAATGAGCAGTTCTTC. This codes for CATSKGQFSLLSYNEQFF.

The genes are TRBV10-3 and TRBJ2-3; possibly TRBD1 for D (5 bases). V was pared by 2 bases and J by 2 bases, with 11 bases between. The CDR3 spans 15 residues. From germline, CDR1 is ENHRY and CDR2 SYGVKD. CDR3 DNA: TGTGCCATCAGTGAGCCCAGGGATGACACAGATACGCAGTATTTT. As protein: CAISEPRDDTDTQYF.

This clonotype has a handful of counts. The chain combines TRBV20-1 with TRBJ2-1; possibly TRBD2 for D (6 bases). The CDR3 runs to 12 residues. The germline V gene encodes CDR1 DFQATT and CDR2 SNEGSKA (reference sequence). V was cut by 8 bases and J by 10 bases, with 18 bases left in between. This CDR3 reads CSPRGLSGEQFF. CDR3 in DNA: TGCAGTCCCCGGGGACTCTCTGGGGAGCAGTTCTTC.

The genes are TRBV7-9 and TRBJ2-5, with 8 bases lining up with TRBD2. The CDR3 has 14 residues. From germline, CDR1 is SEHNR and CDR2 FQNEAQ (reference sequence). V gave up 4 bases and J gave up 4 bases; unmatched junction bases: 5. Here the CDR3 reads CASSSTSVGETQYF. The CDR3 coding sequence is TGTGCCAGCAGCTCGACTAGCGTGGGAGAGACCCAGTACTTC.